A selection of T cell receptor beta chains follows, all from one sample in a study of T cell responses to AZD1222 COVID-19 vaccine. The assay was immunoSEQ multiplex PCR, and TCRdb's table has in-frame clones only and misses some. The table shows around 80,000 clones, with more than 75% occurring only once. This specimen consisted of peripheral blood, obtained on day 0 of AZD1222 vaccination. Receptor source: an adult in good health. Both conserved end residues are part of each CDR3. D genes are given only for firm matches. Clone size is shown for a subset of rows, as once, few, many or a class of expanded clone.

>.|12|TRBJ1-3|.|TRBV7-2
CASSLDVNTIYF
TGTGCCAGCAGCTTAGACGTGAACACCATATATTTT
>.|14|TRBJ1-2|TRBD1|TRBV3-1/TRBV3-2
CASNPRDRNYGYTF
TGTGCCAGCAACCCTCGGGACAGGAATTATGGCTACACCTTC
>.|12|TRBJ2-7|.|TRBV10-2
CASMKTQGTEYF
TGCGCCAGCATGAAGACACAGGGAACTGAGTACTTC
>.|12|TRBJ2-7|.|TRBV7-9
CASSNPPYEQYF
TGTGCCAGCAGTAACCCCCCCTACGAGCAGTACTTC
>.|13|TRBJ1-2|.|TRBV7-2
CASSLTVTNGYTF
TGTGCCAGCAGCTTGACAGTGACTAATGGCTACACCTTC
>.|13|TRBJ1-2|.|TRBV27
CASSLRRNYGYTF
TGTGCCAGCAGTTTACGACGTAACTATGGCTACACCTTC
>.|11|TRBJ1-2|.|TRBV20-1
CSASRVGGYTF
TGCAGTGCTAGTAGGGTCGGCGGCTACACCTTC
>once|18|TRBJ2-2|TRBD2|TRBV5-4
CASSPGLAGVGGTGELFF
TGTGCCAGCAGCCCAGGACTAGCGGGGGTTGGCGGCACCGGGGAGCTGTTTTTT
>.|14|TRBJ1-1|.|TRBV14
CASSQDPASTEAFF
TGTGCCAGCAGCCAAGATCCCGCCAGCACTGAAGCTTTCTTT
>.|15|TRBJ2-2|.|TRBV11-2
CASSLLGSAAGELFF
TGTGCCAGCAGCCTCTTGGGGTCGGCGGCCGGGGAGCTGTTTTTT
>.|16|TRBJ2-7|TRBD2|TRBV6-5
CASSYSTLAGPYEQYF
TGTGCCAGCAGTTACTCGACACTAGCGGGGCCCTACGAGCAGTACTTC
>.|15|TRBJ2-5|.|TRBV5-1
CASSSAGRGQETQYF
TGCGCCAGCAGCTCCGCCGGGCGGGGCCAAGAGACCCAGTACTTC
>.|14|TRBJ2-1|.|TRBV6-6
CASSYERADNEQFF
TGTGCCAGCAGTTACGAGCGGGCGGACAATGAGCAGTTCTTC
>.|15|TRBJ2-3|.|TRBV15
CATTLTGVNTDTQYF
TGTGCCACCACCTTGACAGGTGTAAACACAGATACGCAGTATTTT
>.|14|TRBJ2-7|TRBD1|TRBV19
CASSKGTGRYEQYF
TGTGCCAGTAGTAAAGGGACAGGGCGGTACGAGCAGTACTTC
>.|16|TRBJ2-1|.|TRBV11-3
CASSSHSSPDDGEQFF
TGTGCCAGCAGCTCACATTCTTCTCCCGACGACGGGGAGCAGTTCTTC
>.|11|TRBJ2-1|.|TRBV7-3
CASSSHNEQFF
TGTGCCAGCAGCTCTCACAATGAGCAGTTCTTC
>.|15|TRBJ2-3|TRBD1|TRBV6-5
CASSRDRVSSDTQYF
TGTGCCAGCAGCCGAGACAGGGTTAGTTCGGATACGCAGTATTTT
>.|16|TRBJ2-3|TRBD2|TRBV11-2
CASSGMGGGFMNTQYF
TGTGCCAGCAGCGGGATGGGCGGGGGGTTCATGAATACGCAGTATTTT
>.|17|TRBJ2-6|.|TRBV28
CASGEGTTLSGANVLTF
TGTGCCAGCGGAGAGGGGACAACGCTCTCTGGGGCCAACGTCCTGACTTTC
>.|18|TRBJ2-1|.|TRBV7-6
CASSLAGALPSSYNEQFF
TGTGCCAGCAGCTTAGCCGGGGCCCTTCCTAGCTCCTACAATGAGCAGTTCTTC
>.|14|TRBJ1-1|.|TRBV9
CASSVGPENTEAFF
TGTGCCAGCAGCGTAGGGCCTGAGAACACTGAAGCTTTCTTT
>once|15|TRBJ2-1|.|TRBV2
CASSEGQPHYNEQFF
TGTGCCAGCAGTGAAGGACAACCTCACTACAATGAGCAGTTCTTC
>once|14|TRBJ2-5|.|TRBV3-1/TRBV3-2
CASSPQGREETQYF
TGTGCCAGCAGCCCACAGGGTCGGGAAGAGACCCAGTACTTC
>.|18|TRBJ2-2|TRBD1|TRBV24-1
CATSDPFEQGAHTGELFF
TGTGCCACCAGTGATCCGTTCGAACAGGGGGCGCACACCGGGGAGCTGTTTTTT
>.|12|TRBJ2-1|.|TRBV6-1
CASSSRSGSQFF
TGTGCCAGCAGCTCCAGGTCAGGGTCGCAGTTCTTC
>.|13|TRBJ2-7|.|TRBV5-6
CASSFAGTYEQYF
TGTGCCAGCAGCTTCGCAGGGACCTACGAGCAGTACTTC
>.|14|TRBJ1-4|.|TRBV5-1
CASRQGPTNEKLFF
TGCGCCAGCAGGCAGGGCCCAACTAATGAAAAACTGTTTTTT
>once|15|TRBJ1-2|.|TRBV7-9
CASSFNRQPSSGYTF
TGTGCCAGCAGCTTTAACCGACAGCCAAGCTCCGGCTACACCTTC
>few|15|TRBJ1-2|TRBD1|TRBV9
CASSVGGTGDYGYTF
TGTGCCAGCAGCGTAGGGGGGACAGGGGACTATGGCTACACCTTC
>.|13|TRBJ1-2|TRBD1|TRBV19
CASSTRTGSGYTF
TGTGCCAGTAGTACCCGGACAGGGTCTGGCTACACCTTC
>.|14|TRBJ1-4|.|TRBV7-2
CASSLTGFWEKLFF
TGTGCCAGCAGCTTAACGGGGTTTTGGGAAAAACTGTTTTTT
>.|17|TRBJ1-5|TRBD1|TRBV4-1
CASSQVTGAGGNQPQHF
TGCGCCAGCAGCCAAGTAACAGGGGCGGGGGGCAATCAGCCCCAGCATTTT
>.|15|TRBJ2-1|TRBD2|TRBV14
CASSQLGGRIGEQFF
TGTGCCAGCAGCCAATTGGGCGGGAGAATAGGAGAGCAGTTCTTC
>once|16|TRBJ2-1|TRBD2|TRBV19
CASSIVPAGGQGEQFF
TGTGCCAGTAGTATAGTCCCAGCGGGGGGGCAAGGTGAGCAGTTCTTC
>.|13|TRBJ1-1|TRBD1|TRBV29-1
CSGRQGRNTEAFF
TGCAGCGGTCGACAGGGGCGGAACACTGAAGCTTTCTTT
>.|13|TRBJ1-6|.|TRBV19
CASSSRYDSPLHF
TGTGCCAGTAGTTCGCGGTATGATTCACCCCTCCACTTT
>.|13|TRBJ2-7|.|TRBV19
CASSLTTGGEQYF
TGTGCCAGTAGTCTTACGACAGGCGGCGAGCAGTACTTC
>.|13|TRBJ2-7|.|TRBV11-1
CASSFQGAYEQYF
TGTGCCAGCAGCTTTCAAGGGGCCTACGAGCAGTACTTC